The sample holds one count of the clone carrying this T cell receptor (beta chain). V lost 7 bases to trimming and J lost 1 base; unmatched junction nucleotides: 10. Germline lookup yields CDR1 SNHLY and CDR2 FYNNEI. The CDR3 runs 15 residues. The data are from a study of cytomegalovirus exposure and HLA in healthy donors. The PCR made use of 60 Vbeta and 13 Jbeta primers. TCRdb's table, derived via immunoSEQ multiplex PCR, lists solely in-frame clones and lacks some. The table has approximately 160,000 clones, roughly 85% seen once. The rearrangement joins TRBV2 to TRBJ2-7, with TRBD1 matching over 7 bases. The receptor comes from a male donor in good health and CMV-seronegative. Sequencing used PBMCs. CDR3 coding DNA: TGTGCCAGCACCCTTCCGACAGGGCTTTCCTACGAGCAGTACTTC. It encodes CASTLPTGLSYEQYF.